What follows are 20 T cell receptor beta chains derived from one specimen sequenced in a study of beta chain features in type 1 diabetes. As every portion of the isolated RNA was reverse transcribed, the sequencing read expressed TCRB transcripts. Measured with immunoSEQ multiplex PCR; TCRdb has only the in-frame clones, and not every one. The profile covers about 360,000 clones, with about 12% appearing a single time and approximately 0.015% taken by the ten largest. Material for sequencing was naive CD4+ T cells from blood. These TCRs come from a man aged 18 to 30 in good health.

This clone turned up a few times. This chain joins TRBV29-1 and TRBJ2-4; 7 positions match TRBD1. This CDR3 spans 13 amino acids. Per the germline V gene, CDR1 is SQVTM and CDR2 is ANQGSEA. The V gene end was trimmed by 6 bases and the J gene end by 7 bases; junction bases not matched to a gene: 9. CDR3 protein: CSVQTGSENIQYF. The CDR3 DNA sequence: TGCAGCGTACAGACAGGGTCGGAGAACATTCAGTACTTC.

Remarks on this clone: The same CDR3 can be traced to other DNA sequences in this sample. This chain's CDR3 is CASSPRGHSYEQYF. For the CDR3, the DNA is TGTGCCAGCTCACCACGAGGACATTCCTACGAGCAGTACTTC. The V and J genes are TRBV18 and TRBJ2-7, with D perhaps TRBD1 (5 bases). Looked up from germline, CDR1 is KGHSH and CDR2 is LQKENI. The CDR3 runs to 14 residues. Trimming stripped 1 base from V and 1 base from J, with 8 bases between.

This clone was counted a few times. This chain uses TRBV29-1 with TRBJ1-2, with 7 bases matching TRBD1. The germline CDR1 and CDR2 sequences are SQVTM and ANQGSEA. V dropped 7 bases and J dropped 8; count of bases not matched to a gene: 16. The length of the CDR3 is 14 residues. The CDR3 sequence is CSAQTRQGWRGYTF. DNA of the CDR3: TGCAGCGCCCAAACCAGACAGGGTTGGAGAGGCTACACCTTC.

The chain combines TRBV18 with TRBJ2-7, with 7 positions matching TRBD1. Germline CDR1 KGHSH, CDR2 LQKENI. The trim removed 2 bases at V and 3 bases at J, leaving 7 bases unmatched. This CDR3 spans 15 amino acids. CDR3 region: CASSPTTGTDYEQYF. The CDR3, as DNA: TGTGCCAGCTCACCAACCACTGGGACAGACTACGAGCAGTACTTC.

This sequence joins TRBV7-2 and TRBJ2-7, with D possibly matching TRBD2 (5 bases). The CDR3 is 12 amino acids. The germline V gene encodes CDR1 SGHTA and CDR2 FQGNSA. V was pared by 4 bases and J by 2 bases, with 6 bases between. The CDR3 here is CASSSGTYEQYF. CDR3 nucleotides: TGTGCCAGCAGCTCGGGGACCTACGAGCAGTACTTC.

The sample holds a few counts of this clone. The chain links TRBV4-2 to TRBJ2-2; D is uncertain. The V end was cut by 7 bases, the J end by 2 bases, with 5 bases between. Germline CDR1 is LGHNA and CDR2 is YNFKEQ. CDR3 length: 12 amino acids. For the CDR3, the DNA is TGTGCCAGCACCCTTAACACCGGGGAGCTGTTTTTT. This encodes CASTLNTGELFF.

This clone came up a few times. The chain couples TRBV28 to TRBJ2-1; 9 nucleotides align to TRBD1. This CDR3 comprises 15 residues. CDR1 MDHEN and CDR2 SYDVKM come from the germline V gene. V was pared by 6 bases and J by 8 bases, with 11 bases of the junction left unmatched. The CDR3 sequence is CASSPSGQGFYEQFF. In nucleotides, the CDR3 is TGTGCCAGCAGCCCCTCGGGACAGGGCTTCTATGAGCAGTTCTTC.

The J gene is TRBJ2-3, the V gene TRBV15; a possible D gene is TRBD2 (6 bases). Trimming took 0 bases from V and 2 from J, leaving 15 bases between them. Germline V gene lookup returns CDR1 LNHNV and CDR2 YYDKDF (reference sequence). The CDR3 has 17 residues. CDR3: CATSRDRGALVTDTQYF. In DNA form, the CDR3 reads TGTGCCACCAGCAGAGATCGCGGGGCCTTGGTCACAGATACGCAGTATTTT.

About this clone: Other DNA sequences in this specimen translate into the identical CDR3. The chain employs TRBV7-3 and TRBJ2-1; 10 bases agree with TRBD2. The CDR3 has 14 residues. Per germline, CDR1 SGHTA and CDR2 FQGTGA. The ends lost 5 bases at V and 5 bases at J; junction bases unmatched: 3. In DNA form, the CDR3 reads TGTGCCAGCAGCCTAGCGGGAGCGAACAATGAGCAGTTCTTC. Translating it yields CASSLAGANNEQFF. The complete variable domain, with remaining parts taken from reference TRBV7-3 and TRBJ2-1, reads GAGVSQTPSNKVTEKGKYVELRCDPISGHTALYWYRQSLGQGPEFLIYFQGTGAADDSGLPNDRFFAVRPEGSVSTLKIQRTERGDSAVYLCASSLAGANNEQFFGPGTRLTVL.

This clone was seen only a few times. Other nucleotide sequences in the sample specify the same CDR3. The chain has TRBV27 and TRBJ2-6; D call uncertain. The CDR3 has 14 residues. Trimming stripped 5 bases from V and 0 bases from J, with 5 bases between. The germline V gene encodes CDR1 MNHEY and CDR2 SMNVEV (reference sequence). The CDR3 here is CASSLLSGANVLTF. CDR3 DNA: TGTGCCAGCAGTCTACTCTCTGGGGCCAACGTCCTGACTTTC.

This clone showed up just a few times. The chain employs TRBV5-1 and TRBJ2-2; D may be TRBD1 (6 bases). The CDR3 is 13 amino acids. Trimming left V 6 bases short and J 4 bases short, with 10 bases between. Looked up from germline, CDR1 is SGHRS and CDR2 is YFSETQ. The CDR3 sequence is CASTVGATGELFF. CDR3 sequence (DNA): TGCGCCAGCACAGTGGGGGCCACCGGGGAGCTGTTTTTT.

V usage is TRBV28 and J usage is TRBJ2-7, with 8 bases identical to TRBD1. V shed 3 bases, J shed 0 bases, and the junction held 10 bases outside the gene matches. Germline assignment: CDR1 MDHEN and CDR2 SYDVKM. This CDR3 spans 17 amino acids. The CDR3 spells CASSLGRGRLRSYEQYF. CDR3 coding DNA: TGTGCCAGCAGTTTGGGCAGGGGGCGGCTACGCTCCTACGAGCAGTACTTC. Filled out from reference TRBV28 and TRBJ2-7, the complete variable domain reads DVKVTQSSRYLVKRTGEKVFLECVQDMDHENMFWYRQDPGLGLRLIYFSYDVKMKEKGDIPEGYSVSREKKERFSLILESASTNQTSMYLCASSLGRGRLRSYEQYFGPGTRLTVT.

The gene calls are TRBV15 and TRBJ2-3, with D uncertain. Germline CDR1 LNHNV, CDR2 YYDKDF (reference sequence). The ends were cut back, 5 bases at V and 1 base at J, with 7 bases in the middle. The CDR3 contains 13 residues. CDR3: CATSEAGTDTQYF. In nucleotides, the CDR3 is TGTGCCACCAGCGAGGCGGGCACAGATACGCAGTATTTT.

V and J are TRBV14 and TRBJ2-5; 7 positions match TRBD2. With V trimmed by 4 bases and J by 6 bases, 14 bases remained unmatched. CDR3 length equals 16 residues. From germline, CDR1 is SGHDN and CDR2 FVKESK. CDR3 in DNA: TGTGCCAGCAGCCTCTACTATGGTGCGGGAGTACAGACCCAGTACTTC. This gives the protein CASSLYYGAGVQTQYF.

This clone was detected a few times. The chain carries TRBV18 and TRBJ2-7, with 7 bases identical to TRBD1. V shed 6 bases, J shed 3 bases, and the junction held 11 bases outside the gene matches. The CDR3 is 15 residues long. Germline V CDR1 and CDR2: KGHSH, LQKENI. CDR3 protein: CASSPGTDRHYEQYF. DNA of the CDR3: TGTGCCAGCTCCCCCGGGACAGACAGACACTACGAGCAGTACTTC.

V gene TRBV19 combines with J gene TRBJ2-1, with 9 nucleotides matching TRBD2. The V segment lost 3 bases and the J segment 2 bases; nucleotides outside the gene matches: 2. Germline V gene sequence: CDR1 LNHDA, CDR2 SQIVND (reference sequence). The CDR3 has 15 amino acids. CDR3 residues: CASSMAGGTYNEQFF. The CDR3 nucleotides are TGTGCCAGTAGTATGGCGGGAGGGACCTACAATGAGCAGTTCTTC.

This sequence joins TRBV5-5 and TRBJ2-7; tentatively, D is TRBD1 (5 bases). V was shortened by 0 bases and J by 4 bases, with 5 bases between the two germline ends. The germline CDR1 and CDR2 sequences are SGHKS and YYEKEE (reference sequence). CDR3 length: 12 amino acids. The CDR3 region is CASSLDRYEQYF. The CDR3 region has the DNA TGTGCCAGCAGCTTGGACAGGTACGAGCAGTACTTC.

This clone came up once. The chain has TRBV30 and TRBJ1-6; 7 bases are shared with TRBD1. This CDR3 comprises 15 residues. V lost 4 bases to trimming and J lost 7 bases; unmatched junction nucleotides: 10. CDR1 and CDR2 (germline): GTSNPN, SVGIG (reference sequence). This chain's CDR3 is CAWKLAGTVNSPLHF. CDR3 DNA: TGTGCCTGGAAGCTAGCGGGGACAGTAAATTCACCCCTCCACTTT.

The genes are TRBV7-2 and TRBJ1-6; D remains unclear. V gave up 2 bases and J gave up 5 bases, with 7 bases separating them. Germline CDR1 reads SGHTA; CDR2 reads FQGNSA. The CDR3 is made up of 14 amino acids. The CDR3 reads CASSLQYDNSPLHF. Written as DNA, the CDR3 is TGTGCCAGCAGCTTACAGTATGATAATTCACCCCTCCACTTT.

This clone was detected only a few times. This CDR3 is also generated by other DNA sequences in the sample. The chain has TRBV4-2 and TRBJ1-5; TRBD1 is a possible D gene (5 bases). CDR3 length: 14 residues. V was shortened by 0 bases and J by 4 bases, with 7 bases between the two germline ends. Germline values: CDR1 LGHNA, CDR2 YNFKEQ. This chain's CDR3 is CASSQDRGNQPQHF. The CDR3 nucleotides read TGTGCCAGCAGCCAAGATAGGGGAAATCAGCCCCAGCATTTT.